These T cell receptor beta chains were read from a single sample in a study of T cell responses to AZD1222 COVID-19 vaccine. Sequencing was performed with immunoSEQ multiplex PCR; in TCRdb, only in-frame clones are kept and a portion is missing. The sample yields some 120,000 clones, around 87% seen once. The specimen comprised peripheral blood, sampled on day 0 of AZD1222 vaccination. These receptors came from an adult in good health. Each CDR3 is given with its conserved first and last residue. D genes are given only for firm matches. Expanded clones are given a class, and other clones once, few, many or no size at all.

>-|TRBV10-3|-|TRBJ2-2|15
TGTGCCATCACGGGGGTATCCAGTCCCACCGGGGAGCTGTTTTTT
CAITGVSSPTGELFF
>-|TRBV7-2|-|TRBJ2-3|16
TGTGCCAGCAGCTCAATTCTAGCGCCTAGCACAGATACGCAGTATTTT
CASSSILAPSTDTQYF
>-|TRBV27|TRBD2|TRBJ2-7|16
TGTGCCAGCAGGACTAGCGGGAGGCAAAACTCCTACGAGCAGTACTTC
CASRTSGRQNSYEQYF
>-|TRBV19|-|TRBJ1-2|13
TGTGCCAGTAGTGGTCCCCAGGGGTACGGCTACACCTTC
CASSGPQGYGYTF
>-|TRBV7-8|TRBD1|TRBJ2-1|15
TGTGCCAGCAGCCCGAGGACAGGGAGGTCCAATGAGCAGTTCTTC
CASSPRTGRSNEQFF
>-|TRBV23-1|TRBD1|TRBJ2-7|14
TGCGCCAGCAGTCAGGAGGACAGGCCCTACGAGCAGTACTTC
CASSQEDRPYEQYF
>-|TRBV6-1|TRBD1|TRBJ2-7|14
TGTGCCAGCAGTGAAATGGGACAGGGCGGCGAGCAGTACTTC
CASSEMGQGGEQYF
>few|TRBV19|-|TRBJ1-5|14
TGTGCCAGTACAGACCTGATGCTCGGCCAGCCCCAGCATTTT
CASTDLMLGQPQHF
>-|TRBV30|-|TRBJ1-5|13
TGTGCCTGGAGTTTAAGTGCAGCTCAGCCCCAGCATTTT
CAWSLSAAQPQHF
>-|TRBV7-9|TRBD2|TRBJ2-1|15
TGTGCCAGCAGCTTAGGGCGGGAGGGCCGAAATGAGCAGTTCTTC
CASSLGREGRNEQFF
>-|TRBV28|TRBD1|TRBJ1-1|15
TGTGCCAGCATTCCTTCCGGACAGGGGGCAACTGAAGCTTTCTTT
CASIPSGQGATEAFF
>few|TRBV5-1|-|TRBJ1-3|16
TGCGCCAGCAGCTTGGGGACAGCATTCTCTGGAAACACCATATATTTT
CASSLGTAFSGNTIYF
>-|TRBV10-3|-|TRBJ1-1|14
TGTGCCATCAGTGAGCGGGGAAAGAACACTGAAGCTTTCTTT
CAISERGKNTEAFF
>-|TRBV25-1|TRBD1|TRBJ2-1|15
TGTGCCAGCAGTGAATCTGGGACAGGGTTCAATGAGCAGTTCTTC
CASSESGTGFNEQFF
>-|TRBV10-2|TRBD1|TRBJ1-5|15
TGCGCCAGCAGTGAGCCAGGGGGGCTGGGTCAGCCCCAGCATTTT
CASSEPGGLGQPQHF
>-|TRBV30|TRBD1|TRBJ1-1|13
TGTGCCTGGAGTGCACAGGGGAACGCTGAAGCTTTCTTT
CAWSAQGNAEAFF
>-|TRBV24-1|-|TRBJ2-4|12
TGTGCCACCAGTGATTTGTTGGGCATTCAGTACTTC
CATSDLLGIQYF
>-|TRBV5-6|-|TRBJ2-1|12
TGTGCCAGCAGCTCCGGAGCAAATGAGCAGTTCTTC
CASSSGANEQFF
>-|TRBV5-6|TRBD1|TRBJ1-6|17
TGTGCCAGCAGCCCCGGGACAGGGGGTTCCTATAATTCACCCCTCCACTTT
CASSPGTGGSYNSPLHF
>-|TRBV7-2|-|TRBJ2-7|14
TGTGCCAGCAGAAAGGAACTAAACTCCTACGAGCAGTACTTC
CASRKELNSYEQYF
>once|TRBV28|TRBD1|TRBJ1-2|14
TGTGCCAGCAGCCCCGGGACAGGGAGCGGGGGCTACACCTTC
CASSPGTGSGGYTF
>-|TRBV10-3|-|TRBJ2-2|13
TGTGCCATCGGGGGATCCGGAACCGGGGAGCTGTTTTTT
CAIGGSGTGELFF
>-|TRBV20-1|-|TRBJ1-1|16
TGCAGTGCGAGTGGGGAGAGGGCAAAGGCGGACACTGAAGCTTTCTTT
CSASGERAKADTEAFF
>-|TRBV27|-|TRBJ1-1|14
TGTGCCAGCAGCCCGGACGGAACGAACACTGAAGCTTTCTTT
CASSPDGTNTEAFF
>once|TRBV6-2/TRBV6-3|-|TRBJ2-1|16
TGTGCCAGCAGCACAGAGACAGGCGCCCCGGTAAATGAGCAGTTCTTC
CASSTETGAPVNEQFF
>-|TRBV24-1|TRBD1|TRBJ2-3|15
TGTGCCACCAGTGAACCCCGGACAGGGACAGATACGCAGTATTTT
CATSEPRTGTDTQYF
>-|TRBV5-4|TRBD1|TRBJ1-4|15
TGTGCCAGCAGCTTGGGGGACAGGGGAAATGAAAAACTGTTTTTT
CASSLGDRGNEKLFF
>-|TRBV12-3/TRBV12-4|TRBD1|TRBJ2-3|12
TGTGCCAGCAGTGCCCGACAGGGGTCCCTTTATTTT
CASSARQGSLYF
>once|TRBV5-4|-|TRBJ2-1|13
TGTGCCAGCAGCTTGGGCCAGGTCGATGAGCAGTTCTTC
CASSLGQVDEQFF
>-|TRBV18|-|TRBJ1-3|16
TGTGCCAGCTCACCACGTTCCCCCCATGGTGGAAACACCATATATTTT
CASSPRSPHGGNTIYF
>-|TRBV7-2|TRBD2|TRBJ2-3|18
TGTGCCAGCAGCTTAGAGACTAGCGGGAGACGAAGCACAGATACGCAGTATTTT
CASSLETSGRRSTDTQYF
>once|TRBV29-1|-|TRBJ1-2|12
TGCAGCGTTGAGGGGATGGGCTATGGCTACACCTTC
CSVEGMGYGYTF
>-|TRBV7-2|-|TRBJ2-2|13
TGTGCCAGCAGCGTCTGGGAAACCGGGGAGCTGTTTTTT
CASSVWETGELFF
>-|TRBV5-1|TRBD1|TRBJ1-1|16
TGCGCCAGCAGCCCAGCCGGGACAGGGGTGAACACTGAAGCTTTCTTT
CASSPAGTGVNTEAFF
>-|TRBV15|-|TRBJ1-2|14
TGTGCCACCAGCAGAGATGAGGGCTTTGGTGGCTACACCTTC
CATSRDEGFGGYTF
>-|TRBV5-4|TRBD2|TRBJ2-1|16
TGTGCCAGCAGCTTACCGGGACTAGCGGATTACAATGAGCAGTTCTTC
CASSLPGLADYNEQFF
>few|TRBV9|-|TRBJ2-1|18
TGTGCCAGCAGCCCCCGTTTTACGGGGATAAGCTCCTACAATGAGCAGTTCTTC
CASSPRFTGISSYNEQFF
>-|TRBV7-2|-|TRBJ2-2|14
TGTGCCAGCAGCTCCGGGGGAAGCACCGGGGAGCTGTTTTTT
CASSSGGSTGELFF
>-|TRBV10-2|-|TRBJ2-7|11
TGCGCCAGCAGCCTCGACAGCGAACAGTACTTC
CASSLDSEQYF
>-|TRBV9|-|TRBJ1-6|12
TGTGCCAGCAGCGTACAGAATTCACCCCTCCACTTT
CASSVQNSPLHF
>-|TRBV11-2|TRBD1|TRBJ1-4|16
TGTGCCAGCAGCCTCAGGGGGCGCGGGTCTAATGAAAAACTGTTTTTT
CASSLRGRGSNEKLFF
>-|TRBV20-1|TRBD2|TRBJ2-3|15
TGCAGTGCTAGTGGGCTAGCGGCTAGCACAGATACGCAGTATTTT
CSASGLAASTDTQYF
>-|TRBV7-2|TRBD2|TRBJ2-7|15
TGTGCCAGCAGCTTAGAAGTAGCGGGAGTATCCGAGCAGTACTTC
CASSLEVAGVSEQYF
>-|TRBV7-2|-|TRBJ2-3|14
TGTGCCAGCAGCTTAGATCACTTCACAGATACGCAGTATTTT
CASSLDHFTDTQYF
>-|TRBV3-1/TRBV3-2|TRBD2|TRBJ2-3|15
TGTGCCAGCACCTCGACTAGCGGAGCCTCCTATACGCAGTATTTT
CASTSTSGASYTQYF
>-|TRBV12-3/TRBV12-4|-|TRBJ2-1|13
TGTGCCAGCAGTTTCCTAGGCTACAATGAGCAGTTCTTC
CASSFLGYNEQFF